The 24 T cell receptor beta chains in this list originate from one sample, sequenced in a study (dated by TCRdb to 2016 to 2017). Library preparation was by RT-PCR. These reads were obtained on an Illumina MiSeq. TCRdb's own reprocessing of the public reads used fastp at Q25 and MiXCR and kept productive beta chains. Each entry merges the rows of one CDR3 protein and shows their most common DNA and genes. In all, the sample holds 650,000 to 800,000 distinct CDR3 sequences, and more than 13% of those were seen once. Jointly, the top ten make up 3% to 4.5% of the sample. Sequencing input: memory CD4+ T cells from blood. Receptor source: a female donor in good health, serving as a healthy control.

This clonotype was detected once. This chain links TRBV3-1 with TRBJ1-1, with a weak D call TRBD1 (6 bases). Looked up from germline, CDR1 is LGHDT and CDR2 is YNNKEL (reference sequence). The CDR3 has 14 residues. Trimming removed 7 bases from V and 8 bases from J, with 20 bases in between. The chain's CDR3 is CASNFRVQGTEAFF. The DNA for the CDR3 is TGTGCCAGCAACTTTAGGGTACAGGGAACCGAAGCTTTCTTT.

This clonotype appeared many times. The CDR3 protein is CSAEAPGTSGHTDTQYF. CDR3 in DNA: TGCAGTGCTGAAGCCCCCGGGACTAGCGGCCACACTGATACGCAGTATTTT. The rearrangement uses TRBV20-1 and TRBJ2-3; 11 nucleotides align to TRBD2. The V gene's germline CDR1 is DFQATT and CDR2 SNEGSKA (reference sequence). The CDR3 is 17 amino acids. V gave up 5 bases and J gave up 6 bases; unmatched junction bases: 16.

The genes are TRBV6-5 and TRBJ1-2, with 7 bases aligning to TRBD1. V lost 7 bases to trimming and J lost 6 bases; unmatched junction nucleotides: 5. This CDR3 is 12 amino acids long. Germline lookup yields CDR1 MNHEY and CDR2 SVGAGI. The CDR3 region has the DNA TGTGCCAGCACCCAGGGGGTAAATGGCTACACCTTC. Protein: CASTQGVNGYTF.

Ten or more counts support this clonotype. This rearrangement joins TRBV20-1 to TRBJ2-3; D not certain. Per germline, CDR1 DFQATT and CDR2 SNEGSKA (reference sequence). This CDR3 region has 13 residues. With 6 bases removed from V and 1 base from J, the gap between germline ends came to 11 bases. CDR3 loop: CSADLRGTDTQYF. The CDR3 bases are TGCAGTGCAGACCTACGTGGCACAGATACGCAGTATTTT.

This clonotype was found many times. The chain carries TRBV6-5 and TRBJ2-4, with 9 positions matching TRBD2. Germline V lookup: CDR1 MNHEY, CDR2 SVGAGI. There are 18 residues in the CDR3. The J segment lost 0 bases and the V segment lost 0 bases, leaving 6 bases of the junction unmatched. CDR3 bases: TGTGCCAGCAGTTACTCGTTCCCTAGCGGGGCAGCCAAAAACATTCAGTACTTC. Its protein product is CASSYSFPSGAAKNIQYF.

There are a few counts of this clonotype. The CDR3 coding sequence is TGTGCCAGCAGTGAAGCAAGTACAGCTTTCTTT. It codes for CASSEASTAFF. V usage is TRBV6-1 and J usage is TRBJ1-1; unclear D gene. The CDR3 is 11 amino acids. Germline CDR1 MNHNS, CDR2 SASEGT. With 0 bases removed from V and 10 bases from J, the gap between germline ends came to 6 bases.

The CDR3 protein is CASSQDSGRGAEQFF. Written as DNA, the CDR3 is TGTGCCAGCAGCCAAGATTCCGGCCGCGGGGCGGAGCAGTTCTTC. The V and J genes are TRBV3-1 and TRBJ2-1, with a weak D call TRBD2 (6 bases). This CDR3 is 15 amino acids long. CDR1 and CDR2 from the germline V gene are LGHDT and YNNKEL (reference sequence). Trimming stripped 0 bases from V and 10 bases from J, with 16 bases between.

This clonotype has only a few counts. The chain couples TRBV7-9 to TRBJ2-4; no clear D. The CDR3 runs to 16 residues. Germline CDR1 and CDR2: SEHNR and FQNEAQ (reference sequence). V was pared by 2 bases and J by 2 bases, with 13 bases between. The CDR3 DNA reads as TGTGCCAGCAGCTTAAGTGGGGATGTGTCCAAAAACATTCAGTACTTC. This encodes CASSLSGDVSKNIQYF.

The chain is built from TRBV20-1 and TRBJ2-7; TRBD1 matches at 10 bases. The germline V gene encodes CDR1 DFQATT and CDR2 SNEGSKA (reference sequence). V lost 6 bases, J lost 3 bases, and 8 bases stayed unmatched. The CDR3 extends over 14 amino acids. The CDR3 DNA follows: TGCAGTGCCCTCTCCGGGACAGGGGACTACGAGCAGTACTTC. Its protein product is CSALSGTGDYEQYF.

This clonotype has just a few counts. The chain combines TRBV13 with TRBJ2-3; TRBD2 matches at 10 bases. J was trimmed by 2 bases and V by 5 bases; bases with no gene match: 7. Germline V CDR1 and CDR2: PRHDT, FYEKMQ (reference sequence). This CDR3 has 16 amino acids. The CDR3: CASSLQRGGHTDTQYF. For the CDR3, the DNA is TGTGCCAGCAGCCTTCAGCGGGGGGGCCACACAGATACGCAGTATTTT. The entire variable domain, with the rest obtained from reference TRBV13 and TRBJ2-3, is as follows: AAGVIQSPRHLIKEKRETATLKCYPIPRHDTVYWYQQGPGQDPQFLISFYEKMQSDKGSIPDRFSAQQFSDYHSELNMSSLELGDSALYFCASSLQRGGHTDTQYFGPGTRLTVL.

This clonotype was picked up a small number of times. The CDR3 is CASSFQTGDRGYTF. The CDR3 nucleotides read TGCGCCAGCAGCTTCCAAACAGGGGACAGGGGCTACACCTTC. The rearrangement uses TRBV5-1 and TRBJ1-2; TRBD1 agrees at 8 bases. The CDR3 sequence is 14 residues long. Germline V gene lookup returns CDR1 SGHRS and CDR2 YFSETQ. V gave up 2 bases and J gave up 8 bases; unmatched junction bases: 8.

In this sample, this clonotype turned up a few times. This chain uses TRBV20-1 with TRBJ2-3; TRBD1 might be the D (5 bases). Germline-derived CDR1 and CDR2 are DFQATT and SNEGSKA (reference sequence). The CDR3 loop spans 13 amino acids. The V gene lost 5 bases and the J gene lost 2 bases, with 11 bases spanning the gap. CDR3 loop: CSASSTDTDTQYF. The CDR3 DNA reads TGCAGTGCTTCTTCGACAGACACAGATACGCAGTATTTT.

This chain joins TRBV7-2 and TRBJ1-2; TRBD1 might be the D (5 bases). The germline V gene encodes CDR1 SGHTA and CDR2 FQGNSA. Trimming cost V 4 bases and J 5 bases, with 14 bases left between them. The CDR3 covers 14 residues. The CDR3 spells CASSSKVGVYGYTF. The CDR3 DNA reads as TGTGCCAGCAGCTCCAAAGTAGGGGTTTATGGCTACACCTTC.

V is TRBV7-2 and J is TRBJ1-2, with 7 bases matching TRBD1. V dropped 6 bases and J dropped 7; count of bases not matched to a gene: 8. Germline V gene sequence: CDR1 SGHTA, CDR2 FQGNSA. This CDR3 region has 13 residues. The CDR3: CASRSGGGRGYTF. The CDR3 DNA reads TGTGCCAGCAGATCAGGGGGGGGGCGTGGCTACACCTTC.

CDR3 loop: CASSFVGQGNEQFF. CDR3 nucleotides: TGTGCCAGCAGCTTCGTGGGACAGGGCAATGAGCAGTTCTTC. The rearrangement uses TRBV7-9 and TRBJ2-1, with 9 positions matching TRBD1. Germline CDR1 is SEHNR and CDR2 is FQNEAQ (reference sequence). With V trimmed by 3 bases and J by 6 bases, 3 bases remained unmatched. There are 14 residues in the CDR3.

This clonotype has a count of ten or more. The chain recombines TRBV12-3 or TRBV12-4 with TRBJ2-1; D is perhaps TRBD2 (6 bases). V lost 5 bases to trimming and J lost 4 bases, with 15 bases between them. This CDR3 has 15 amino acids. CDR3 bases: TGTGCCAGCAGTCCACGGGACTCTATATACAATGAGCAGTTCTTC. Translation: CASSPRDSIYNEQFF.

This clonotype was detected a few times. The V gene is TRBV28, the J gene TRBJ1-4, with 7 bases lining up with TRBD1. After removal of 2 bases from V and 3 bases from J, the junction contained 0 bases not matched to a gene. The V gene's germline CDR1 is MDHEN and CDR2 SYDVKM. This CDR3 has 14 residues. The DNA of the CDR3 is TGTGCCAGCAGTTTACAGGGGGCTAATGAAAAACTGTTTTTT. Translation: CASSLQGANEKLFF.

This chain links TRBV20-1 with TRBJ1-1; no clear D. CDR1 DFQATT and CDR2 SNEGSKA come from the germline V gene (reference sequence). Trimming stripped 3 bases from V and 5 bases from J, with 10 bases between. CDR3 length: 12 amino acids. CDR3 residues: CSARPTGTEAFF. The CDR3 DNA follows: TGCAGTGCTAGGCCGACGGGAACTGAAGCTTTCTTT.

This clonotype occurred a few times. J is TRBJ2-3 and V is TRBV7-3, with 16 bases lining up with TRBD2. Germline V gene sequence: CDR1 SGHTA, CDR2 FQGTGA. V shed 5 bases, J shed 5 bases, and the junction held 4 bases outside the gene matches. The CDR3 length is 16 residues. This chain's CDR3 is CASSTGLAGGEDTQYF. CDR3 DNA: TGTGCCAGCAGCACGGGACTAGCGGGAGGGGAAGATACGCAGTATTTT.

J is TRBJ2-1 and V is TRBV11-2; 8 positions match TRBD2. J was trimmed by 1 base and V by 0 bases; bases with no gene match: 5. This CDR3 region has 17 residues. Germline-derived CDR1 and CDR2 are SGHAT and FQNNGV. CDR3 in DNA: TGTGCCAGCAGCTTAGATATTAGCGGGGCATCCTACAATGAGCAGTTCTTC. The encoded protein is CASSLDISGASYNEQFF.

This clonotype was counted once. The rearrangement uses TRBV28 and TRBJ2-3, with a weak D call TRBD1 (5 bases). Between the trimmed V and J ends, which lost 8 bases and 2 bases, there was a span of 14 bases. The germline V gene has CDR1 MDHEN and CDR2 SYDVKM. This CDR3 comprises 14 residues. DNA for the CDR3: TGTGCCAGCGGGGCCGGTACTTTCACAGATACGCAGTATTTT. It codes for CASGAGTFTDTQYF.

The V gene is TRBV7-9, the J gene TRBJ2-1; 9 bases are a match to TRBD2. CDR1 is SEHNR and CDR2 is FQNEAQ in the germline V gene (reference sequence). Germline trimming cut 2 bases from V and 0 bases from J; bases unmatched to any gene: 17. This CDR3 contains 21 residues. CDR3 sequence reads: CASSLPRGLADLLSSYNEQFF. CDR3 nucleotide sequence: TGTGCCAGCAGCTTACCTAGGGGACTAGCAGATTTACTGAGCTCCTACAATGAGCAGTTCTTC.

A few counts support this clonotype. The CDR3 loop reads CASSLARGADEHEQFF. DNA for the CDR3: TGTGCCAGCAGCTTGGCCAGGGGGGCCGATGAACATGAGCAGTTCTTC. The genes are TRBV5-4 and TRBJ2-1; possible D gene TRBD1, 7 bases. The CDR3 covers 16 residues. Germline loops: CDR1 SGHNT, CDR2 YYREEE (reference sequence). Trimming removed 0 bases at V and 8 bases at J, with 18 bases between.

The CDR3 coding sequence is TGTGCCAGCAGCTTCCCCCTCCTAGTCCGGGACCGTACACTGGAGACCCAGTACTTC. This gives the protein CASSFPLLVRDRTLETQYF. The chain joins TRBV7-6 to TRBJ2-5; D is possibly TRBD1 or TRBD2 (5 bases each). The CDR3 extends over 19 amino acids. Trimming took off 3 bases at V and 5 bases at J, with 28 bases between the two ends. The germline gives CDR1 SGHVS, CDR2 FNYEAQ.